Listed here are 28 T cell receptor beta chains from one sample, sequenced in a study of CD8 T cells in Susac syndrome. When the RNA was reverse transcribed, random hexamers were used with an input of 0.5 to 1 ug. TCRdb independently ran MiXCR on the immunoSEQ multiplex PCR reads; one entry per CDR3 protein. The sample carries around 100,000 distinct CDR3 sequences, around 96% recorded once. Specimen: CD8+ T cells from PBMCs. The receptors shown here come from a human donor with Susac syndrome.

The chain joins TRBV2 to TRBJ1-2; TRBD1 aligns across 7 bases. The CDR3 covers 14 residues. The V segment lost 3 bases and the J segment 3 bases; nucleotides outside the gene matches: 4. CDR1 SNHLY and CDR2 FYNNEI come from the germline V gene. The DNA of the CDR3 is TGTGCCAGCAGTGACCCTGGACAGGACTATGGCTACACCTTC. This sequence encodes CASSDPGQDYGYTF.

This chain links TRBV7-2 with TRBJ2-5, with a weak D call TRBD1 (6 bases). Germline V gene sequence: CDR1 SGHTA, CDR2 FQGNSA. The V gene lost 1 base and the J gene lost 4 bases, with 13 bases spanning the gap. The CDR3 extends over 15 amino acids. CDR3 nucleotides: TGTGCCAGCAGCTTAGGGGACACCTTCGGAGAGACCCAGTACTTC. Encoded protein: CASSLGDTFGETQYF.

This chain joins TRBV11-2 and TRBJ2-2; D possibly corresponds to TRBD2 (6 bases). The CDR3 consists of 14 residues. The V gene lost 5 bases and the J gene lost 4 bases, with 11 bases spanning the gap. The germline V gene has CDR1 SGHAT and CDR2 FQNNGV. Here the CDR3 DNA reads TGTGCCAGCAGCACGGGACTCTTCACCGGGGAGCTGTTTTTT. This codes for CASSTGLFTGELFF.

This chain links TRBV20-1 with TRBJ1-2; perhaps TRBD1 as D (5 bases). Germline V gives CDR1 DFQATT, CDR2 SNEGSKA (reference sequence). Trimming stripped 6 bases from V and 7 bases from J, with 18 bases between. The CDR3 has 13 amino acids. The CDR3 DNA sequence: TGCAGTGCCCCGGCGGCAGGGAAGAGTGGCTACACCTTC. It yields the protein CSAPAAGKSGYTF.

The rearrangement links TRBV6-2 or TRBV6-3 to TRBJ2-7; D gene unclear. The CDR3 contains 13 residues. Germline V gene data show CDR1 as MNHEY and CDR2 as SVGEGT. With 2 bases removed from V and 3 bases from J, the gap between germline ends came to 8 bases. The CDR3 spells CASSYGQFYEQYF. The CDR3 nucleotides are TGTGCCAGCAGTTACGGCCAATTCTACGAGCAGTACTTC.

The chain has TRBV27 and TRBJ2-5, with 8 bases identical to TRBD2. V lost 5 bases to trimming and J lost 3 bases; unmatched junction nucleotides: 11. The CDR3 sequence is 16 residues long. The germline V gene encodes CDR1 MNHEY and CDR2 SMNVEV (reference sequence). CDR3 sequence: CASSLEPGLGEETQYF. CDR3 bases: TGTGCCAGCAGTCTCGAGCCGGGACTAGGGGAAGAGACCCAGTACTTC.

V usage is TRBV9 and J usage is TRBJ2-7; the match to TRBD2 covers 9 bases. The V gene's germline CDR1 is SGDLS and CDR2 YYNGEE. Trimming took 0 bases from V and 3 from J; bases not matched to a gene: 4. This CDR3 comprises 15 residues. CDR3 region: CASSVEVAGDYEQYF. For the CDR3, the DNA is TGTGCCAGCAGCGTAGAAGTAGCGGGGGACTACGAGCAGTACTTC.

The CDR3 loop reads CATLRPGFRETQYF. The CDR3 DNA follows: TGTGCCACCCTCCGTCCAGGGTTCCGAGAGACCCAGTACTTC. The V gene is TRBV28, the J gene TRBJ2-5; D perhaps matches TRBD1 (5 bases). Trimming shortened V by 10 bases and J by 4 bases, and 19 bases separated the two germline ends. CDR1 and CDR2 from the germline V gene are MDHEN and SYDVKM. The CDR3 has 14 residues.

The CDR3 coding sequence is TGCAGTGCTAGATTCTGGAGGAGTACTGAAGCTTTCTTT. The encoded protein is CSARFWRSTEAFF. J is TRBJ1-1 and V is TRBV20-1; D gene ambiguous. The CDR3 has 13 residues. V was clipped by 2 bases and J by 5 bases, with 12 bases between them. Germline CDR1 DFQATT, CDR2 SNEGSKA (reference sequence).

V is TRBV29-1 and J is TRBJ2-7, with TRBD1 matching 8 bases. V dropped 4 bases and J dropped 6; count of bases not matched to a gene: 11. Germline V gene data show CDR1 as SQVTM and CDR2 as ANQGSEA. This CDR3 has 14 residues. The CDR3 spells CSVAGGPGHSEQYF. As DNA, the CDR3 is TGCAGCGTTGCAGGGGGCCCGGGACATAGCGAGCAGTACTTC.

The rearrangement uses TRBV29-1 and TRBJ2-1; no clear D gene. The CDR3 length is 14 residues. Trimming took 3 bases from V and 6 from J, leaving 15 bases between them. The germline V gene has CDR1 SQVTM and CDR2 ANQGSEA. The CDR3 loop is CSVDHWPLRNEQFF. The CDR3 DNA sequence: TGCAGCGTTGATCACTGGCCCCTCCGCAATGAGCAGTTCTTC.

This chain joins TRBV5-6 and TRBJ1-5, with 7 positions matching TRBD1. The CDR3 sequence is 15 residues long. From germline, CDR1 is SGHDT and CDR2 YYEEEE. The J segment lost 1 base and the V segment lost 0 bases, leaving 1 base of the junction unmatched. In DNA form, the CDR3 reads TGTGCCAGCAGCTTGGGGGACAGCAGCAATCAGCCCCAGCATTTT. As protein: CASSLGDSSNQPQHF.

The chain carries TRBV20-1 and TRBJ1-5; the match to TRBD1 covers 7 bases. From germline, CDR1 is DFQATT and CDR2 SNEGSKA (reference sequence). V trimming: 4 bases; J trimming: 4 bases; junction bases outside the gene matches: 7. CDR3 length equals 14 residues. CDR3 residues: CSAIRGYGNQPQHF. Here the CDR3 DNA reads TGCAGTGCTATCAGGGGGTATGGGAATCAGCCCCAGCATTTT.

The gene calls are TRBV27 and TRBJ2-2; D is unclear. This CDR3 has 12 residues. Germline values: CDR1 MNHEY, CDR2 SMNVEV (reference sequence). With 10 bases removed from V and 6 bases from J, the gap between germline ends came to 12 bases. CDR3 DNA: TGTGCCACCGAAAAAGGTCCCGGGGAGCTGTTTTTT. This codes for CATEKGPGELFF.

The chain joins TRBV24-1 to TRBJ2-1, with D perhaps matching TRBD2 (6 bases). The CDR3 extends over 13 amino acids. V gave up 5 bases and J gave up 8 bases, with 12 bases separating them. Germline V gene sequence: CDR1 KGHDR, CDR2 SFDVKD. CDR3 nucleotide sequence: TGTGCCACCAGTGGGGGGGAGAGGGATGAGCAGTTCTTC. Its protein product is CATSGGERDEQFF.

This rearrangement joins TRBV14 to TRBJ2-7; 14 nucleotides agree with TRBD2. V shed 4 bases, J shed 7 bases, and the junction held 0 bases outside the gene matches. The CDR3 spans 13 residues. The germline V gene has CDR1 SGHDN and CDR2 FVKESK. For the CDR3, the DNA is TGTGCCAGCAGCCGGACTAGCGGGAGGGAGCAGTACTTC. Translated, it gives CASSRTSGREQYF.

Written as DNA, the CDR3 is TGCGCCAGCAGGAGGGGAAGCACAGATACGCAGTATTTT. Amino acids: CASRRGSTDTQYF. The gene calls are TRBV5-1 and TRBJ2-3; D may match TRBD1 or TRBD2 (5 bases each). Between the trimmed V and J ends, which lost 5 bases and 0 bases, there was a span of 7 bases. The CDR3 consists of 13 residues. CDR1 and CDR2 (germline): SGHRS, YFSETQ.

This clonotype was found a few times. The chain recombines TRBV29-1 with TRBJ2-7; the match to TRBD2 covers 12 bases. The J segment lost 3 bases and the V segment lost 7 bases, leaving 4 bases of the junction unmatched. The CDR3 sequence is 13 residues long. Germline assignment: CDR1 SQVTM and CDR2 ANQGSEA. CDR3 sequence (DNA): TGCAGCGCCAAGACTAGCGGGAGCTACGAGCAGTACTTC. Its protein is CSAKTSGSYEQYF.

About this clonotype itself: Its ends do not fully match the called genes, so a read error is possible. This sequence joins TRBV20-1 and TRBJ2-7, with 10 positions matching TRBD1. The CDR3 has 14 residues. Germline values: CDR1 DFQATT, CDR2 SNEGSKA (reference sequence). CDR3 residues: CSARDRGRPYEQYF. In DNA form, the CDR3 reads TGCAGTGCGAGAGACAGGGGGCGACCCTACGAGCAGTACTTC.

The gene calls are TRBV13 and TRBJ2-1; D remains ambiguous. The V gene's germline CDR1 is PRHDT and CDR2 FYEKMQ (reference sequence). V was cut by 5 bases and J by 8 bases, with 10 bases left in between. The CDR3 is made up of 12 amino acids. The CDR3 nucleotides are TGTGCCAGCAGCCCTCGGCCGGATGAGCAGTTCTTC. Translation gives CASSPRPDEQFF.

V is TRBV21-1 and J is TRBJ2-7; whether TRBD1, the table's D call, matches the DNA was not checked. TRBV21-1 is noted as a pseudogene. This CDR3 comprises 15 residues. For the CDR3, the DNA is TGTGCCAGCAGCACCAATCGACAGGGCTGTCGGGAGCAGTACTTC. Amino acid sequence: CASSTNRQGCREQYF.

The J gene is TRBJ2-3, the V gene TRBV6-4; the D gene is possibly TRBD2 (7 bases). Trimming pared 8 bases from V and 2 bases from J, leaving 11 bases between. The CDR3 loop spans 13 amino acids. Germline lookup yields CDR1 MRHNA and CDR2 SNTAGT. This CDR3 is CASGAGHTDTQYF. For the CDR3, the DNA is TGTGCCAGCGGAGCGGGACACACAGATACGCAGTATTTT.

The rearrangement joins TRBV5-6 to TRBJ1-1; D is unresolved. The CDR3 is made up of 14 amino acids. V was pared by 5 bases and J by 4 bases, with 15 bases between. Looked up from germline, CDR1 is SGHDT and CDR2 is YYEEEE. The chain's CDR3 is CASRPAWGPTEAFF. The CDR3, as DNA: TGTGCCAGCAGACCGGCGTGGGGTCCCACTGAAGCTTTCTTT.

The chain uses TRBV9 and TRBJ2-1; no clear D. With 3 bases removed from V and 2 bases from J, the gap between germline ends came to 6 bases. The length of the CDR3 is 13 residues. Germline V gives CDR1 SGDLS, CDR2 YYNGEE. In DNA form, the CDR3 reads TGTGCCAGCAGCGCATCTGCCTACAATGAGCAGTTCTTC. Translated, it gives CASSASAYNEQFF. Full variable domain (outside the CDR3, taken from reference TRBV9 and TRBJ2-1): DSGVTQTPKHLITATGQRVTLRCSPRSGDLSVYWYQQSLDQGLQFLIQYYNGEERAKGNILERFSAQQFPDLHSELNLSSLELGDSALYFCASSASAYNEQFFGPGTRLTVL.

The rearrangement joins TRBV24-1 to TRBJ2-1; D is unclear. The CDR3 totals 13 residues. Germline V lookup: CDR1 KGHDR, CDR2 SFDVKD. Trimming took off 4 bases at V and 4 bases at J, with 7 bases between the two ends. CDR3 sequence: CATSDPYYNEQFF. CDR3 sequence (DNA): TGTGCCACCAGTGACCCTTATTACAATGAGCAGTTCTTC.

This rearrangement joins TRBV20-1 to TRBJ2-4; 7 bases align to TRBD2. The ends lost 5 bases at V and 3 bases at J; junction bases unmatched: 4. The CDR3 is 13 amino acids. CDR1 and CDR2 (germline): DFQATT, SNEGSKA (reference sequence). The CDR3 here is CSAVWGGKNIQYF. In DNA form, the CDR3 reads TGCAGTGCTGTGTGGGGGGGCAAAAACATTCAGTACTTC.

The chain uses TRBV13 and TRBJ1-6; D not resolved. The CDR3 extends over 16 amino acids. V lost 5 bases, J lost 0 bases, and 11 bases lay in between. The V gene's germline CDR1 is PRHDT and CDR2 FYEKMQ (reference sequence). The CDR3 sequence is CASSLLRSSYNSPLHF. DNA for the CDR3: TGTGCCAGCAGCCTCCTCCGGAGCTCCTATAATTCACCCCTCCACTTT.

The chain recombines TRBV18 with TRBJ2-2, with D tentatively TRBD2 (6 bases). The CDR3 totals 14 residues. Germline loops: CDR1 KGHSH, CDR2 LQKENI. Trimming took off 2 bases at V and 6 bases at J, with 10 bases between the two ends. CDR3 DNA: TGTGCCAGCTCACCAGTTGGAGGGCCCGGGGAGCTGTTTTTT. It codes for CASSPVGGPGELFF. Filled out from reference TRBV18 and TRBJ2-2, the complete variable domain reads NAGVMQNPRHLVRRRGQEARLRCSPMKGHSHVYWYRQLPEEGLKFMVYLQKENIIDESGMPKERFSAEFPKEGPSILRIQQVVRGDSAAYFCASSPVGGPGELFFGEGSRLTVL.